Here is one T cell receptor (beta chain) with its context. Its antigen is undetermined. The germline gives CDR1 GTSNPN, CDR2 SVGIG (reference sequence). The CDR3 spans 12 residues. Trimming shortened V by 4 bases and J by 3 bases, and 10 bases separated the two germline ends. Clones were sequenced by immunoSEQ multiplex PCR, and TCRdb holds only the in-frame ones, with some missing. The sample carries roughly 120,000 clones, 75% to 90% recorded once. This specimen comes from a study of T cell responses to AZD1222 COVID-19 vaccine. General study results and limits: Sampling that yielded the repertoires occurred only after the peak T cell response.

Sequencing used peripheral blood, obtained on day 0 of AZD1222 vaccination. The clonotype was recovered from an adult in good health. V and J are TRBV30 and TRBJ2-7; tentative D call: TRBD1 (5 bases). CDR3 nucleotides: TGTGCCTGGACCGGGCAGGGCTACGAGCAGTACTTC. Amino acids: CAWTGQGYEQYF.